The rows below give T cell receptor beta chains drawn from one sample of a study of cytomegalovirus exposure and HLA in healthy donors. Profiled with immunoSEQ multiplex PCR; TCRdb holds only in-frame clones, not every one. Here the sample spans about 160,000 clones, more than 75% being singletons. Sequencing was done on a sample of PBMCs. The receptors stem from a girl under 10 years old in good health and CMV-seropositive. Each CDR3 is given with its conserved first and last residue. Size is stated for part of the rows, as once, few or many counts, or as a class when the clone is expanded.

>TRBJ2-7|TRBV6-1|.
CASGRTETYEQYF
>TRBJ1-2|TRBV9|.
CASSPWGTQEGYTF
>TRBJ1-1|TRBV2|.
CASSEGDRLNTEAFF
>TRBJ2-7|TRBV14|.
CASSDSGRAEEQYF
>TRBJ1-3|TRBV5-1|.
CASSPRTGGSSGNTIYF
>TRBJ2-3|TRBV28|.
CASLKQGRATDTQYF
>TRBJ1-4|TRBV19|few
CASSILDSFNEKLFF
>TRBJ2-2|TRBV5-1|.
CASSKGVWANTGELFF
>TRBJ2-7|TRBV27|.
CASSPFRGGYEPYF
>TRBJ2-4|TRBV27|.
CASSEADLDIQYF
>TRBJ2-2|TRBV15|.
CATSPRQTGELFF
>TRBJ2-2|TRBV28|.
CASRLAGANTGELFF
>TRBJ2-1|TRBV27|.
CASWTLAEPKGAYNEQFF
>TRBJ1-1|TRBV27|.
CASSPLTGGEAFF
>TRBJ2-7|TRBV28|.
CASSSPYEQYF
>TRBJ2-7|TRBV29-1|.
CSVGGQGDEQYF
>TRBJ2-5|TRBV5-6|few
CASSLVGQGSETQYF
>TRBJ2-7|TRBV30|.
CAWRRETGAYF
>TRBJ2-1|TRBV6-5|once
CASSFGTSGRREQFF
>TRBJ1-5|TRBV6-5|.
CASSSTGGRVQPQHF
>TRBJ2-1|TRBV2|.
CASSGLAGGSYNEQFF
>TRBJ1-2|TRBV19|few
CASSIDVRDRASNYGYTF
>TRBJ2-5|TRBV5-6|few
CASSLVREKTQYF
>TRBJ1-5|TRBV2|.
CASSEGTGSNQPQHF
>TRBJ2-1|TRBV25-1|.
CASRRSNEQFF
>TRBJ1-3|TRBV5-1|once
CASSLAGEAVSGNTIYF
>TRBJ2-1|TRBV19|.
CASTDTTLRFNEQFF
>TRBJ2-1|TRBV9|.
CASSVGGLAVYNEQFF
>TRBJ1-4|TRBV7-9|.
CASSLGDRGREKLFF
>TRBJ2-2|TRBV5-1|.
CASSVGTSGTDGELFF
>TRBJ2-1|TRBV11-3|.
CASSLGRNNEQFF
>TRBJ2-1|TRBV6-6|.
CASILGTGKNEQFF
>TRBJ2-2|TRBV2|.
CASSEREANTGELFF